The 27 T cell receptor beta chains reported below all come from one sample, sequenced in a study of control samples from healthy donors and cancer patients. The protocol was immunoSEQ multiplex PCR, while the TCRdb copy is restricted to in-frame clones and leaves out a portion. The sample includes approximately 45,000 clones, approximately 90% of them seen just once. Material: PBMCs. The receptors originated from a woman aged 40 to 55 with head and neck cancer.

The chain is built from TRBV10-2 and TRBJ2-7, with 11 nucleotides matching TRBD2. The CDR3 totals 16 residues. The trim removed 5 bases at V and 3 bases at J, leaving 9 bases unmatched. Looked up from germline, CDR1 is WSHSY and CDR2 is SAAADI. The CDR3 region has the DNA TGCGCCAGCAGTCCCGCTAGCGGGAGGCGCCTCTACGAGCAGTACTTC. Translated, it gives CASSPASGRRLYEQYF.

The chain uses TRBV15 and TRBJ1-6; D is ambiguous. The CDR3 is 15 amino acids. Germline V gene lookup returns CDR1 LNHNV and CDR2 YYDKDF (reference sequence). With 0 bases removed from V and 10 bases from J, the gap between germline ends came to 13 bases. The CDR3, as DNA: TGTGCCACCAGCAGAGAGGCAGGCTCGGGATCACCCCTCCACTTT. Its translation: CATSREAGSGSPLHF.

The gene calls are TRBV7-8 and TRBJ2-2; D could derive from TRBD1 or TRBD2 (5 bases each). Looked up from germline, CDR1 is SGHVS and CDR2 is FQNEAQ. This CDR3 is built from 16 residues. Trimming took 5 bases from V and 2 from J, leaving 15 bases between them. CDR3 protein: CASSAPGRINTGELFF. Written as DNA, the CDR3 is TGTGCCAGCAGCGCGCCGGGACGGATTAACACCGGGGAGCTGTTTTTT.

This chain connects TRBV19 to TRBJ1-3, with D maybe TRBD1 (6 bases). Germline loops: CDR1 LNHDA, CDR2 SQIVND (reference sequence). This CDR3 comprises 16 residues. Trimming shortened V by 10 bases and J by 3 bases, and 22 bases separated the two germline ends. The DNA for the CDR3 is TGTGCCACCACCCGGGGGGCAGGGGCTGGTGGAAACACCATATATTTT. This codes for CATTRGAGAGGNTIYF.

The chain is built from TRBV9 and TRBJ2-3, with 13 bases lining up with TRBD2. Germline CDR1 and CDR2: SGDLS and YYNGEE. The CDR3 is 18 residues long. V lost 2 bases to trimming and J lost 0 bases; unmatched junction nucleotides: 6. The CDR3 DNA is TGTGCCAGCAGCGTCCGACTAGCGGGGGGCACTAGCACAGATACGCAGTATTTT. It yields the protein CASSVRLAGGTSTDTQYF.

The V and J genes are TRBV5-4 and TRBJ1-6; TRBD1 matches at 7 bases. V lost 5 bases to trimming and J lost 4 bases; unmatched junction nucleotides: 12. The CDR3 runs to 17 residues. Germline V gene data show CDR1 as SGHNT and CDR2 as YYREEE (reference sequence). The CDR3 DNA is TGTGCCAGCAGTCTTGGGGCCCAGGGGGGTTATAATTCACCCCTCCACTTT. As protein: CASSLGAQGGYNSPLHF. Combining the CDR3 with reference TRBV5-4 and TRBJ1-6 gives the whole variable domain ETGVTQSPTHLIKTRGQQVTLRCSSQSGHNTVSWYQQALGQGPQFIFQYYREEENGRGNFPPRFSGLQFPNYSSELNVNALELDDSALYLCASSLGAQGGYNSPLHFGNGTRLTVT.

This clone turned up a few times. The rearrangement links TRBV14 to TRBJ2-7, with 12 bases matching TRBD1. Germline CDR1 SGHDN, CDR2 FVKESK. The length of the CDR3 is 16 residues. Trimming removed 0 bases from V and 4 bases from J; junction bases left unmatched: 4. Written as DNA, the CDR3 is TGTGCCAGCAGCCAAGATGTGGGACAGGGGGCGTACGAGCAGTACTTC. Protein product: CASSQDVGQGAYEQYF.

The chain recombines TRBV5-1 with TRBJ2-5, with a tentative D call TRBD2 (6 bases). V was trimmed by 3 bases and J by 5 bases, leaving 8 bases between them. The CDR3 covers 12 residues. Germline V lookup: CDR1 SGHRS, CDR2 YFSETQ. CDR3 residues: CASSSGGETQYF. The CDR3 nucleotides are TGCGCCAGCAGCTCTGGGGGGGAGACCCAGTACTTC.

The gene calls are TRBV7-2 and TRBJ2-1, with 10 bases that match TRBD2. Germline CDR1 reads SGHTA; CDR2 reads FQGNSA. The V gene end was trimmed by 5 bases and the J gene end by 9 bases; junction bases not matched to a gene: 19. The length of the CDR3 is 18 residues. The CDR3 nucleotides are TGTGCCAGCAGCCAGCCCCGGTTGAGCGGGGGGGCCGGGATTGAGCAGTTCTTC. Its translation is CASSQPRLSGGAGIEQFF.

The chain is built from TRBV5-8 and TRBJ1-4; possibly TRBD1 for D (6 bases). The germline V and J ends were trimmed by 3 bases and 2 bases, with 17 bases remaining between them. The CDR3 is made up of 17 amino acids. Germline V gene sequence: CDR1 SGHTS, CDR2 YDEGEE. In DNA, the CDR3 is TGTGCCAGCAGCTCCCTACCGACGGGGGCGACTAATGAAAAACTGTTTTTT. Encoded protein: CASSSLPTGATNEKLFF.

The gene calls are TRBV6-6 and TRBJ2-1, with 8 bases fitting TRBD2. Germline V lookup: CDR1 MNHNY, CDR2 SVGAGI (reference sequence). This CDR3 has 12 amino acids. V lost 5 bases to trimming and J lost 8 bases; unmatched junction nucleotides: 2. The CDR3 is CASSLTSDEQFF. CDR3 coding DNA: TGTGCCAGCAGTCTGACTAGCGATGAGCAGTTCTTC.

The CDR3 loop reads CASSQRWTGVGGNTIYF. For the CDR3, the DNA is TGCGCCAGCAGCCAAAGATGGACAGGGGTAGGGGGAAACACCATATATTTT. This chain joins TRBV4-1 and TRBJ1-3, with 9 positions matching TRBD1. The V and J ends lost 2 bases and 4 bases, in that order; junction bases with no gene match: 9. The CDR3 is 17 residues long. Germline CDR1 is MGHRA and CDR2 is YSYEKL.

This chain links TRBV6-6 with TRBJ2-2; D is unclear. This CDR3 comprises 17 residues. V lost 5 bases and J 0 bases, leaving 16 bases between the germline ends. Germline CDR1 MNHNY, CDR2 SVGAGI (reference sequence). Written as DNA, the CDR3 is TGTGCCAGCAGTCGGCAGCCGGCAGGAACGAACACCGGGGAGCTGTTTTTT. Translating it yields CASSRQPAGTNTGELFF.

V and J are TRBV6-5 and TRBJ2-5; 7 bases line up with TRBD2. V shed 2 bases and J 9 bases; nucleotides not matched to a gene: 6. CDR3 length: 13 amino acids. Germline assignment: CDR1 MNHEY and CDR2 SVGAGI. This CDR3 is CASSYQREWAQYF. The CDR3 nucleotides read TGTGCCAGCAGTTACCAGCGGGAATGGGCCCAGTACTTC.

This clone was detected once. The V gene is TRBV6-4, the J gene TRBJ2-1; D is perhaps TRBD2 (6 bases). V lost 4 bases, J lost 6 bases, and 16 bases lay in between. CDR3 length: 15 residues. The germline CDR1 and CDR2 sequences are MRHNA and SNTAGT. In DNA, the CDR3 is TGTGCCAGCAGTGCCGGAGGGGCCCCTAGCAATGAGCAGTTCTTC. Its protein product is CASSAGGAPSNEQFF.

This CDR3 is CASRPSGTSTDTQYF. The CDR3, as DNA: TGTGCCAGCAGACCGAGCGGAACCAGCACAGATACGCAGTATTTT. The chain links TRBV7-6 to TRBJ2-3; a weak D match, TRBD2 (5 bases). The germline V gene encodes CDR1 SGHVS and CDR2 FNYEAQ. The V end lost 6 bases, the J end lost 0 bases, and 13 bases lay between the germline ends. The CDR3 contains 15 residues.

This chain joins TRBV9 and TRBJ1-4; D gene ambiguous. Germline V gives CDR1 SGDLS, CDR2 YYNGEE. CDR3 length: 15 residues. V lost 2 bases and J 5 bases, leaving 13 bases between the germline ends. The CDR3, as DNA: TGTGCCAGCAGCGTTAGTCCCTCTCGAAATGAAAAACTGTTTTTT. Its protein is CASSVSPSRNEKLFF. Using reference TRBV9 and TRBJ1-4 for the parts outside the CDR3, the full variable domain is DSGVTQTPKHLITATGQRVTLRCSPRSGDLSVYWYQQSLDQGLQFLIQYYNGEERAKGNILERFSAQQFPDLHSELNLSSLELGDSALYFCASSVSPSRNEKLFFGSGTQLSVL.

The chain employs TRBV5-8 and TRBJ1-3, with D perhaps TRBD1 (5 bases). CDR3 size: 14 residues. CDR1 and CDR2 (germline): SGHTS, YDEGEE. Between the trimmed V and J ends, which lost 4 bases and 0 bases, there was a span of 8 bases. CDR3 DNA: TGTGCCAGCAGCGAAGACAGCTCTGGAAACACCATATATTTT. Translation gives CASSEDSSGNTIYF.

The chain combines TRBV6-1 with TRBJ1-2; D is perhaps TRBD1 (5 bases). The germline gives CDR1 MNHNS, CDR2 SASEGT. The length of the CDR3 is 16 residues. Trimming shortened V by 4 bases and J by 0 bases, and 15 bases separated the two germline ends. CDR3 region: CASSATDLPSNYGYTF. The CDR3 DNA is TGTGCCAGCAGTGCGACAGATCTACCATCTAACTATGGCTACACCTTC.

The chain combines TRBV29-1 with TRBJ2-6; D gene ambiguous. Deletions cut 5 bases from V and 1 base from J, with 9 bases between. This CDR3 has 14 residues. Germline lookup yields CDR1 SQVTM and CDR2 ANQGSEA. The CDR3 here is CSVFSGSGANVLTF. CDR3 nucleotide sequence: TGCAGCGTTTTTTCTGGTTCTGGGGCCAACGTCCTGACTTTC.

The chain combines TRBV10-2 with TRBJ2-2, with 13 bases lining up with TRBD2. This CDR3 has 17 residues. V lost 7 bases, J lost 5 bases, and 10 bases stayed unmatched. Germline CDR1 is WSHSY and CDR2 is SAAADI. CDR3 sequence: CASKGLAGASNTGELFF. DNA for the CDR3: TGCGCCAGCAAAGGACTAGCGGGGGCCTCTAATACCGGGGAGCTGTTTTTT.

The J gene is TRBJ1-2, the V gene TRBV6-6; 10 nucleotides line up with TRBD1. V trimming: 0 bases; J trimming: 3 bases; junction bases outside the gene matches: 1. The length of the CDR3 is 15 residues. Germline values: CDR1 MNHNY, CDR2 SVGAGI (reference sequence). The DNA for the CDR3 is TGTGCCAGCAGTTACTCCGGACAGGGGGACTATGGCTACACCTTC. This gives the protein CASSYSGQGDYGYTF.

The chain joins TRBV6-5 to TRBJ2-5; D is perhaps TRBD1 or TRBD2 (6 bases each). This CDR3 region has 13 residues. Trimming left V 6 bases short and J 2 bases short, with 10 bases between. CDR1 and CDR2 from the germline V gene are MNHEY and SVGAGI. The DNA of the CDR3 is TGTGCCAGCAGCCGAGGGGGGCAAGAGACCCAGTACTTC. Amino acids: CASSRGGQETQYF.

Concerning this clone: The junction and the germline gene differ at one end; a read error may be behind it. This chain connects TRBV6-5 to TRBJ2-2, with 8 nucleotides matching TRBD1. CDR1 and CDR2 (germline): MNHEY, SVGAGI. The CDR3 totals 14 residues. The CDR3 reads CASRARGRNRGAVF. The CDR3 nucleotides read TGTGCCAGCAGGGCCAGGGGGCGAAACCGGGGAGCTGTTTTT.

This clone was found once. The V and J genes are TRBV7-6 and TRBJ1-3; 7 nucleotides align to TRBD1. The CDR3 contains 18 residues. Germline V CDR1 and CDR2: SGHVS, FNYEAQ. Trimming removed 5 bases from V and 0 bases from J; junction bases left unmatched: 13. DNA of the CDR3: TGTGCCAGCAGCCTAGGTTATCCGGGACAGTCCTCTGGAAACACCATATATTTT. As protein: CASSLGYPGQSSGNTIYF.

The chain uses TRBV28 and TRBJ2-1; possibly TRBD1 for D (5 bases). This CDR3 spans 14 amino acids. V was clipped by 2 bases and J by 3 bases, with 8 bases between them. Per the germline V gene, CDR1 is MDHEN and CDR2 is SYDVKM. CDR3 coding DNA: TGTGCCAGCAGTTTAAACCAGGGCTACAATGAGCAGTTCTTC. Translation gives CASSLNQGYNEQFF.

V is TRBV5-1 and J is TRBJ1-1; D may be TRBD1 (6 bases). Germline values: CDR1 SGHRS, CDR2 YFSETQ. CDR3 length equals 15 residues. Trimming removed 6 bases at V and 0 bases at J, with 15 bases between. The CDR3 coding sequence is TGCGCCAGCACTCCCACTACAGGGATGAACACTGAAGCTTTCTTT. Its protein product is CASTPTTGMNTEAFF.